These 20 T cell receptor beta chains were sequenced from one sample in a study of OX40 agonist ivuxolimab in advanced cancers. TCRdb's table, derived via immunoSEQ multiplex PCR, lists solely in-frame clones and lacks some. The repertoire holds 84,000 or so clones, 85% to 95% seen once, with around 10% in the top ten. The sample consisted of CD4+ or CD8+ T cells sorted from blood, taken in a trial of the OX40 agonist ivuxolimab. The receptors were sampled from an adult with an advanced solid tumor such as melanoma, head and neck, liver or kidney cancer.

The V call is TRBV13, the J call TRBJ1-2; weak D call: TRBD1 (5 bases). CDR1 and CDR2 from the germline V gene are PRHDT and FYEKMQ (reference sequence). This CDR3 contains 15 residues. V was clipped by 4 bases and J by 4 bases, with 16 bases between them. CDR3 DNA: TGTGCCAGCAGCTCTACAGGAGAGATCCGCTATGGCTACACCTTC. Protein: CASSSTGEIRYGYTF.

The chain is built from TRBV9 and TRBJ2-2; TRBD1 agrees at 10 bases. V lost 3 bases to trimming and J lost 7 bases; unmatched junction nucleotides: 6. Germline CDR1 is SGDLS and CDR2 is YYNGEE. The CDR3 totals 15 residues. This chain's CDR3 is CASSETGGSYGELFF. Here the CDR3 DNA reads TGTGCCAGCAGCGAGACAGGGGGCTCGTACGGGGAGCTGTTTTTT.

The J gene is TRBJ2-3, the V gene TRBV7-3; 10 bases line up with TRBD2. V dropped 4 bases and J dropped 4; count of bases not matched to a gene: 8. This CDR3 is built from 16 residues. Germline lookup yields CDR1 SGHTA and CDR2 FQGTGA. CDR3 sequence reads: CASSSYLAGVADTQYF. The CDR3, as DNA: TGTGCCAGCAGCTCTTACCTAGCGGGAGTTGCAGATACGCAGTATTTT.

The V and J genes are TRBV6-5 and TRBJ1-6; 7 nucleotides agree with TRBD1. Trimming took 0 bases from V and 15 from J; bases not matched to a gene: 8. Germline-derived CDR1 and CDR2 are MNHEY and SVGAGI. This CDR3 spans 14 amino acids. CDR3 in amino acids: CASSYSMLGQSLHF. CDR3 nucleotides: TGTGCCAGCAGTTACTCGATGCTGGGACAGAGCCTCCACTTT.

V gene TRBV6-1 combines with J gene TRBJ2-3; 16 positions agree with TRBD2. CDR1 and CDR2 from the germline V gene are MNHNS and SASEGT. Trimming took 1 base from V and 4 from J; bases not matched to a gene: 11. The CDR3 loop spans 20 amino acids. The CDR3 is CASSEDWRRGLAGGPDTQYF. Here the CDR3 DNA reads TGTGCCAGCAGTGAAGATTGGCGGCGGGGACTAGCGGGAGGGCCAGATACGCAGTATTTT.

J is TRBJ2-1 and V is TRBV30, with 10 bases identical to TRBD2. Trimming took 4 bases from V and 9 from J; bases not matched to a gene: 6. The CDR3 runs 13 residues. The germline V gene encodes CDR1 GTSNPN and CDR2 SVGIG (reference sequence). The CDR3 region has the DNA TGTGCCTGGACAGCGGGAGGGCCTTCTGAGCAGTTCTTC. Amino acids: CAWTAGGPSEQFF.

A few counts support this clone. DNA for the CDR3: TGTGCCAGCAGTTTGGGACTAGCGGAAAGATATTACAATGAGCAGTTCTTC. Protein: CASSLGLAERYYNEQFF. V is TRBV27 and J is TRBJ2-1; 11 bases are a match to TRBD2. J lost 4 bases, V lost 3 bases, and 8 bases had no gene match. The germline gives CDR1 MNHEY, CDR2 SMNVEV (reference sequence). The CDR3 extends over 17 amino acids.

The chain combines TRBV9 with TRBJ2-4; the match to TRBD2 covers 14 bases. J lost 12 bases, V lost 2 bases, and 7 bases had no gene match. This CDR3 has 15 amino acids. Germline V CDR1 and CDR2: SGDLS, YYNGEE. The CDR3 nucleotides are TGTGCCAGCAGCGTCGGGACTAGCGGGAGAGGTACTCAGTACTTC. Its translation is CASSVGTSGRGTQYF. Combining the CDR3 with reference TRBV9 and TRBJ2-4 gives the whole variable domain DSGVTQTPKHLITATGQRVTLRCSPRSGDLSVYWYQQSLDQGLQFLIQYYNGEERAKGNILERFSAQQFPDLHSELNLSSLELGDSALYFCASSVGTSGRGTQYFGAGTRLSVL.

The CDR3 loop reads CASSPQSVTTSGRDYEQYF. CDR3 sequence (DNA): TGTGCCAGCAGCCCTCAATCGGTGACGACTAGCGGGCGGGACTACGAGCAGTACTTC. V gene TRBV13 combines with J gene TRBJ2-7; 10 positions match TRBD2. V dropped 5 bases and J dropped 3; count of bases not matched to a gene: 19. The germline CDR1 and CDR2 sequences are PRHDT and FYEKMQ (reference sequence). CDR3 size: 19 residues.

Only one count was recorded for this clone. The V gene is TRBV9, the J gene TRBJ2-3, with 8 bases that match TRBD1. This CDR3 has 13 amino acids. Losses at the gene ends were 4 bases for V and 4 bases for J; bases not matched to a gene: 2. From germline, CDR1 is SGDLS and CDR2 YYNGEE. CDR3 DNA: TGTGCCAGCAGCACAGGGGGTTCAGATACGCAGTATTTT. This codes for CASSTGGSDTQYF.

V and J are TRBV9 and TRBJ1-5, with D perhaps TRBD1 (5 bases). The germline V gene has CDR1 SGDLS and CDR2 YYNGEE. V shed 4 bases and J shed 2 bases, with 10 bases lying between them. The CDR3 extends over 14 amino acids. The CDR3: CASSPDSGNQPQHF. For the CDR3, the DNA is TGTGCCAGCAGCCCCGACAGCGGCAATCAGCCCCAGCATTTT.

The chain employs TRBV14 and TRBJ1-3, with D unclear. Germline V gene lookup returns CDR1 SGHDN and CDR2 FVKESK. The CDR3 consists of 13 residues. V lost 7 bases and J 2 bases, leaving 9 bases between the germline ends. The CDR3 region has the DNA TGTGCCAGCAATCGGCAGGCTGGAAACACCATATATTTT. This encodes CASNRQAGNTIYF.

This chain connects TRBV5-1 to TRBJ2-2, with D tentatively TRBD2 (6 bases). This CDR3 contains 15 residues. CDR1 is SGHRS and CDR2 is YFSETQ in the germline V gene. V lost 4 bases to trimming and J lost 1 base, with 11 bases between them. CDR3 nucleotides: TGCGCCAGCAGCGGGGGACTCTTGAACACCGGGGAGCTGTTTTTT. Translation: CASSGGLLNTGELFF. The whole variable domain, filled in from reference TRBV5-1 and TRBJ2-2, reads KAGVTQTPRYLIKTRGQQVTLSCSPISGHRSVSWYQQTPGQGLQFLFEYFSETQRNKGNFPGRFSGRQFSNSRSEMNVSTLELGDSALYLCASSGGLLNTGELFFGEGSRLTVL.

The CDR3 DNA reads TGTGCCAGCAGCTTCTTGACTAGCGGTTCCTACGAGCAGTACTTC. Amino acid sequence: CASSFLTSGSYEQYF. V gene TRBV5-6 combines with J gene TRBJ2-7, with 9 bases matching TRBD2. This CDR3 contains 15 residues. Per the germline V gene, CDR1 is SGHDT and CDR2 is YYEEEE. The V and J ends lost 2 bases and 1 base, in that order; junction bases with no gene match: 4. The variable domain in full, completed from reference TRBV5-6 and TRBJ2-7, reads DAGVTQSPTHLIKTRGQQVTLRCSPKSGHDTVSWYQQALGQGPQFIFQYYEEEERQRGNFPDRFSGHQFPNYSSELNVNALLLGDSALYLCASSFLTSGSYEQYFGPGTRLTVT.

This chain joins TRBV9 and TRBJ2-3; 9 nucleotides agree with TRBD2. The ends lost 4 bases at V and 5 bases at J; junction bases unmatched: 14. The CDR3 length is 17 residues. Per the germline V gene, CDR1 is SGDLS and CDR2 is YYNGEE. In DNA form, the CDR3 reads TGTGCCAGCAGCCCCCGTCCCCTAGCGGGAATGAGAGATACGCAGTATTTT. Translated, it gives CASSPRPLAGMRDTQYF.

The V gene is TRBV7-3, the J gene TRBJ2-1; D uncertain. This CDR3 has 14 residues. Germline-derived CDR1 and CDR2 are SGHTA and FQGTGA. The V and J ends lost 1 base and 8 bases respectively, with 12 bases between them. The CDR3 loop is CASSLIALVDEQFF. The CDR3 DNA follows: TGTGCCAGCAGCTTAATCGCGCTAGTGGATGAGCAGTTCTTC.

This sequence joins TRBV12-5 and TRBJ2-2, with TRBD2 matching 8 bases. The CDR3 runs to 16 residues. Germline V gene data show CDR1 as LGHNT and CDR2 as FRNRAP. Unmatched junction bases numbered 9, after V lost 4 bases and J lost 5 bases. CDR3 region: CASGSAGARWTGELFF. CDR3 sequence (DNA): TGTGCTAGTGGTTCAGCGGGAGCTAGGTGGACCGGGGAGCTGTTTTTT.

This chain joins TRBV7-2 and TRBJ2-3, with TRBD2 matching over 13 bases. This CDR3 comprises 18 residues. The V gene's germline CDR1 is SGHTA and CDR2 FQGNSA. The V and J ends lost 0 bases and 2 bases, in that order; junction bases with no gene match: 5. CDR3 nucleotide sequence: TGTGCCAGCAGCTTAGCGCCGGGACTAGCGGGAACCACAGATACGCAGTATTTT. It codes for CASSLAPGLAGTTDTQYF.

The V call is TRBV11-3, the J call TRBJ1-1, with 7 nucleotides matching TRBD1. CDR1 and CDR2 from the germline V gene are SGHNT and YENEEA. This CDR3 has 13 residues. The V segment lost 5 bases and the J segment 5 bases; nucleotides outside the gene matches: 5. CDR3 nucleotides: TGTGCCAGCAGCAGACAGGGATGGACTGAAGCTTTCTTT. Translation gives CASSRQGWTEAFF.

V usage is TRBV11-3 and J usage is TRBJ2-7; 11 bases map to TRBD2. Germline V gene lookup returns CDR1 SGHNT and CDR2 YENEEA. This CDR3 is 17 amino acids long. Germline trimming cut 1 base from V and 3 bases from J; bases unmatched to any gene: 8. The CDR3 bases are TGTGCCAGCAGCTTAGGAATGGGACTAGCGGACAACTACGAGCAGTACTTC. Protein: CASSLGMGLADNYEQYF. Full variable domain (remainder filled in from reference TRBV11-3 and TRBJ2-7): EAGVVQSPRYKIIEKKQPVAFWCNPISGHNTLYWYLQNLGQGPELLIRYENEEAVDDSQLPKDRFSAERLKGVDSTLKIQPAELGDSAVYLCASSLGMGLADNYEQYFGPGTRLTVT.